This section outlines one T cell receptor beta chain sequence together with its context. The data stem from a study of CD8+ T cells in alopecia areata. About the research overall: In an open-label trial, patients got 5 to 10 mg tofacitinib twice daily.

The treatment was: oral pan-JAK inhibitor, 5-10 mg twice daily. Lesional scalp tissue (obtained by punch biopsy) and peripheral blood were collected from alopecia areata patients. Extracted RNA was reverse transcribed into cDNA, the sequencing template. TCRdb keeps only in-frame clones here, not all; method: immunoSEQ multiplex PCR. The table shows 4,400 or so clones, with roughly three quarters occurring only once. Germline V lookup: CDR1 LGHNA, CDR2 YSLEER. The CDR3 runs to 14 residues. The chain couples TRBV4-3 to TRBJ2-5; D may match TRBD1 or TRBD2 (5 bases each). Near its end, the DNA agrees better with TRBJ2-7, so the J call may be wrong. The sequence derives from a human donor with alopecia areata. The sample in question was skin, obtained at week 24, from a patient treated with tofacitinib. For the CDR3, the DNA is TGCGCCAGCAGCCAAATGGGGATGGGGGACGAGCAGTACTTC. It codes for CASSQMGMGDEQYF.